This entry is about one T cell receptor (beta chain). As yet, its antigen is unknown. This record comes from a study of T cell responses to AZD1222 COVID-19 vaccine. There are 15 residues in the CDR3. Trimming removed 5 bases at V and 4 bases at J, with 17 bases between. Germline lookup yields CDR1 MDHEN and CDR2 SYDVKM. The repertoire was sequenced with immunoSEQ multiplex PCR; TCRdb's copy has only in-frame clones and lacks some. The sample records 120,000 or so clones, approximately 90% being singletons. Study findings and constraints: Nearly half of the spike-specific TCRs reportedly recognize variant regions that carry no mutations.

The origin of this receptor is an adult in good health. The source material was peripheral blood, sampled on day 0 of AZD1222 vaccination. The V call is TRBV28, the J call TRBJ1-2; a possible D gene is TRBD1 (5 bases). The CDR3 sequence: CASSGGDRMVYGYTF. In nucleotides, the CDR3 is TGTGCCAGCAGTGGCGGGGACCGGATGGTCTATGGCTACACCTTC.